Below, 7 T cell receptor beta chains from the same sample are listed, as sequenced in a study of graft-versus-host responses after intestinal transplantation. The table came from immunoSEQ multiplex PCR; TCRdb's copy has only in-frame clones and leaves some out. The sample records 15,000 to 20,000 clones, around nine tenths being singletons. The sequencing used bone marrow, collected roughly 19 weeks after transplant. These receptors all stem from a human patient who received an intestinal transplant, so some T cells may come from the graft donor.

The chain has TRBV7-8 and TRBJ1-6; D may be TRBD1 (6 bases). From germline, CDR1 is SGHVS and CDR2 FQNEAQ. The CDR3 has 17 residues. V lost 0 bases to trimming and J lost 10 bases, with 19 bases between them. The CDR3 reads CASSLAQSGGRQSPLHF. CDR3 nucleotide sequence: TGTGCCAGCAGCTTAGCTCAGTCGGGGGGCCGCCAATCACCCCTCCACTTT.

The gene calls are TRBV27 and TRBJ2-7; the match to TRBD1 covers 7 bases. Germline CDR1 MNHEY, CDR2 SMNVEV (reference sequence). This CDR3 has 13 residues. The ends lost 3 bases at V and 2 bases at J; junction bases unmatched: 1. In DNA, the CDR3 is TGTGCCAGCAGTTTTGGGACAGCCTACGAGCAGTACTTC. Its protein product is CASSFGTAYEQYF.

This clone was counted between two and nine times. The chain has TRBV6-5 and TRBJ2-7, with 8 bases that match TRBD1. Germline V gene sequence: CDR1 MNHEY, CDR2 SVGAGI. This CDR3 spans 15 amino acids. Losses at the gene ends were 6 bases for V and 0 bases for J; bases not matched to a gene: 7. CDR3 loop: CASRRDRGDSYEQYF. The CDR3 DNA reads TGTGCCAGCAGAAGAGACAGGGGCGACTCCTACGAGCAGTACTTC.

The chain carries TRBV5-5 and TRBJ2-7, with D possibly being TRBD2 (6 bases). V was clipped by 4 bases and J by 0 bases, with 8 bases between them. The CDR3 runs to 13 residues. Germline-derived CDR1 and CDR2 are SGHKS and YYEKEE (reference sequence). This CDR3 reads CASSPGVSYEQYF. The DNA of the CDR3 is TGTGCCAGCAGCCCGGGGGTCTCCTACGAGCAGTACTTC.

This chain links TRBV27 with TRBJ2-1; 13 nucleotides agree with TRBD2. There are 14 residues in the CDR3. Unmatched junction bases numbered 8, after V lost 3 bases and J lost 15 bases. Germline-derived CDR1 and CDR2 are MNHEY and SMNVEV (reference sequence). Here the CDR3 reads CASSFSSLAGGLFF. In nucleotides, the CDR3 is TGTGCCAGCAGTTTCTCATCACTAGCGGGAGGGTTGTTCTTC.

The chain uses TRBV19 and TRBJ2-3, with 8 nucleotides matching TRBD1. This CDR3 spans 17 amino acids. Trimming removed 2 bases from V and 4 bases from J; junction bases left unmatched: 11. CDR1 and CDR2 (germline): LNHDA, SQIVND (reference sequence). CDR3 sequence reads: CASSIMRQGIAADTQYF. The CDR3 region has the DNA TGTGCCAGTAGTATAATGAGACAGGGGATTGCTGCAGATACGCAGTATTTT.

This chain connects TRBV7-3 to TRBJ2-2; D not certain. Germline V lookup: CDR1 SGHTA, CDR2 FQGTGA. The CDR3 covers 12 residues. Trimming took off 5 bases at V and 5 bases at J, with 6 bases between the two ends. DNA of the CDR3: TGTGCCAGCAGCACCGGGACCGGGGAGCTGTTTTTT. Amino acid sequence: CASSTGTGELFF.